This T cell receptor (beta chain) was obtained from a study of cytomegalovirus exposure and HLA in healthy donors. Study-level background: A prior analysis found more than 90 million unique TCR beta sequences from 170 million or so T cells. Overall study findings and caveats: V- and J-gene trimming of TCR beta was linked (in a later analysis) to a missense DCLRE1C variant.

Healthy bone marrow donors formed the donor group. There are 14 residues in the CDR3. The V and J ends lost 5 bases and 2 bases, in that order; junction bases with no gene match: 5. The germline CDR1 and CDR2 sequences are MDHEN and SYDVKM. The PCR made use of 60 Vbeta and 13 Jbeta primers. Repertoires were generated with immunoSEQ multiplex PCR, while TCRdb's copy carries only in-frame clones and drops some. Here the sample spans some 100,000 clones, around two thirds being singletons. In its sample, this clone was seen once. Its matching antigen is unknown. The material sequenced was PBMCs. V and J are TRBV28 and TRBJ1-2, with TRBD1 matching over 7 bases. This receptor was identified in a woman aged 25 to 45 in good health and CMV-seropositive. CDR3 region: CASSRGQRNYGYTF. Here the CDR3 DNA reads TGTGCCAGCAGTCGGGGACAGCGAAACTATGGCTACACCTTC.